These 9 T cell receptor beta chains originate from one sample sequenced in a study of blood T cell repertoires in COVID-19 (dated by TCRdb to about 2020). Library preparation used the immunoSEQ multiplex PCR assay. Not all clones reach the TCRdb copy of this immuneACCESS table, which keeps in-frame sequences only. Checked studies attribute under half of the gap to unresolved V genes and leave the rest unexplained. This sample holds over 200,000 clones; over 75% were observed only once. 4% to 5.5% of the sample lies in the top ten. Material for sequencing was peripheral blood. Every receptor here comes from a human donor in a cohort sampled during active COVID-19.

The gene calls are TRBV25-1 and TRBJ2-2, with TRBD1 identical over 7 bases. The V gene end was trimmed by 7 bases and the J gene end by 2 bases; junction bases not matched to a gene: 7. This CDR3 comprises 15 residues. The germline V gene has CDR1 MGHDK and CDR2 SYGVNS. This CDR3 is CASKGQSYNTGELFF. The CDR3 nucleotides are TGTGCCAGCAAGGGACAGTCCTACAACACCGGGGAGCTGTTTTTT.

This clone is a singleton in its sample. This rearrangement joins TRBV9 to TRBJ1-2; TRBD1 matches 8 bases. The junction had 7 bases not matched to a gene; V was cut back by 3 bases and J by 3 bases. The CDR3 length is 15 residues. Germline values: CDR1 SGDLS, CDR2 YYNGEE. Here the CDR3 reads CASSGRTGIDYGYTF. CDR3 nucleotides: TGTGCCAGCAGCGGTAGGACAGGGATCGACTATGGCTACACCTTC.

The chain carries TRBV9 and TRBJ2-7, with TRBD2 matching over 10 bases. V trimming: 4 bases; J trimming: 5 bases; junction bases outside the gene matches: 6. This CDR3 has 14 amino acids. Germline V CDR1 and CDR2: SGDLS, YYNGEE. CDR3 DNA: TGTGCCAGCAGCCCCAGCGGGAGGGTAAACGAGCAGTACTTC. Amino acids: CASSPSGRVNEQYF.

Only one count was recorded for this clone. The rearrangement joins TRBV30 to TRBJ2-2; D perhaps matches TRBD1 (5 bases). The V gene lost 0 bases and the J gene lost 3 bases, with 11 bases spanning the gap. Germline CDR1 GTSNPN, CDR2 SVGIG (reference sequence). The CDR3 loop spans 15 amino acids. CDR3 in DNA: TGTGCCTGGAGTGTACATCGGACATACACCGGGGAGCTGTTTTTT. Its translation is CAWSVHRTYTGELFF. Looking up the rest from reference TRBV30 and TRBJ2-2 gives the full variable domain: SQTIHQWPATLVQPVGSPLSLECTVEGTSNPNLYWYRQAAGRGLQLLFYSVGIGQISSEVPQNLSASRPQDRQFILSSKKLLLSDSGFYLCAWSVHRTYTGELFFGEGSRLTVL.

This chain links TRBV12-3 or TRBV12-4 with TRBJ2-1; D uncertain. V was shortened by 3 bases and J by 8 bases, with 5 bases between the two germline ends. This CDR3 is 11 amino acids long. CDR3 amino acids: CASSLADEQFF. CDR3 DNA sequence: TGTGCCAGCAGTTTGGCAGATGAGCAGTTCTTC.

This clone was seen more than once but under ten times. This sequence joins TRBV6-5 and TRBJ1-2, with a weak D call TRBD1 (6 bases). The germline V gene encodes CDR1 MNHEY and CDR2 SVGAGI. The CDR3 is 14 residues long. The germline V and J ends were trimmed by 6 bases and 5 bases, with 16 bases remaining between them. The CDR3 here is CASSTGGRLYGYTF. Here the CDR3 DNA reads TGTGCCAGCAGCACGGGGGGGCGGCTGTATGGCTACACCTTC.

The chain has TRBV29-1 and TRBJ1-1; D call uncertain. With 3 bases removed from V and 1 base from J, the gap between germline ends came to 6 bases. This CDR3 is 12 amino acids long. The V gene's germline CDR1 is SQVTM and CDR2 ANQGSEA. The CDR3 nucleotides are TGCAGCGTTGACAGGCGGAACACTGAAGCTTTCTTT. Translating gives CSVDRRNTEAFF.

In this sample, this clone turned up a few times. This sequence joins TRBV10-1 and TRBJ2-7; 7 bases are a match to TRBD2. The J segment lost 5 bases and the V segment lost 2 bases, leaving 3 bases of the junction unmatched. Germline V gene sequence: CDR1 WNHNN, CDR2 SYGVQD (reference sequence). This CDR3 region has 13 residues. The CDR3 coding sequence is TGCGCCAGCAGTGAGGAGACTAGCCACGAGCAGTACTTC. As protein: CASSEETSHEQYF.

The rearrangement joins TRBV24-1 to TRBJ1-1, with a tentative D call TRBD1 (6 bases). Trimming shortened V by 4 bases and J by 5 bases, and 10 bases separated the two germline ends. The CDR3 spans 13 residues. The V gene's germline CDR1 is KGHDR and CDR2 SFDVKD. The CDR3 loop is CATSDQGRTEAFF. The CDR3 DNA sequence: TGTGCCACCAGTGACCAGGGGCGGACTGAAGCTTTCTTT.